A single T cell receptor beta chain is shown here with its context. The data stem from a study of T-cell memory formation after mild COVID-19. TCRdb reprocessed the 5' RACE reads via MiXCR and lists one record per CDR3 protein. The table lists around 500,000 distinct CDR3 sequences, roughly 20% of them singletons. The V gene end was trimmed by 5 bases and the J gene end by 7 bases; junction bases not matched to a gene: 12. This CDR3 has 17 residues. From germline, CDR1 is SGHTA and CDR2 FQGNSA. This sequence originates from an adult woman who had mild COVID-19 (a few samples of this study predate the infection). Cell type and time point are not known. J is TRBJ2-7 and V is TRBV7-2, with 15 nucleotides matching TRBD2. What was sequenced was PBMCs or a T cell subset sorted from them (not recorded which). The CDR3 DNA sequence: TGTGCCAGCAGCCCACCTGGACTAGCGGGAGGGCCGGGAGAGCAGTACTTC. Its protein product is CASSPPGLAGGPGEQYF. Based on the CDR3 plus reference TRBV7-2 and TRBJ2-7, the full variable domain is GAGVSQSPSNKVTEKGKDVELRCDPISGHTALYWYRQSLGQGLEFLIYFQGNSAPDKSGLPSDRFSAERTGGSVSTLTIQRTQQEDSAVYLCASSPPGLAGGPGEQYFGPGTRLTVT.